One and the same sample provided the 13 T cell receptor beta chains below, sequenced in a study of blood T cell repertoires in COVID-19. Profiled with immunoSEQ multiplex PCR; TCRdb holds only in-frame clones, not every one. The sample has 270,000 or so clones; 86% are singletons. The sample consisted of peripheral blood. All receptors derive from a middle-aged man with active or convalescent COVID-19.

The CDR3 spells CAISASGTSTDTQYF. CDR3 sequence (DNA): TGTGCCATCAGTGCGAGCGGGACTAGCACAGATACGCAGTATTTT. V gene TRBV10-3 combines with J gene TRBJ2-3, with TRBD2 matching over 7 bases. The CDR3 loop spans 15 amino acids. Germline CDR1 is ENHRY and CDR2 is SYGVKD. V trimming: 4 bases; J trimming: 0 bases; junction bases outside the gene matches: 4.

The CDR3, as DNA: TGTGCCAGCAGCCACTCGGGACAGGGCTTCAATGAGCAGTTCTTC. It yields the protein CASSHSGQGFNEQFF. The chain uses TRBV14 and TRBJ2-1; 9 bases are shared with TRBD1. The CDR3 runs 15 residues. Trimming took 3 bases from V and 6 from J; bases not matched to a gene: 6. Germline CDR1 is SGHDN and CDR2 is FVKESK.

The genes are TRBV5-5 and TRBJ2-7, with a tentative D call TRBD1 (6 bases). The CDR3 contains 16 residues. Trimming removed 2 bases from V and 0 bases from J, with 15 bases in between. CDR1 and CDR2 (germline): SGHKS, YYEKEE (reference sequence). DNA for the CDR3: TGTGCCAGCAGCTTAGACGGGACATTCACCTCCTACGAGCAGTACTTC. Encoded protein: CASSLDGTFTSYEQYF.

This clone has only a few counts. J is TRBJ2-7 and V is TRBV13; TRBD2 is a possible D gene (5 bases). Trimming left V 5 bases short and J 6 bases short, with 17 bases between. The CDR3 sequence is 14 residues long. Germline CDR1 PRHDT, CDR2 FYEKMQ (reference sequence). CDR3 nucleotide sequence: TGTGCCAGCAGCACGGCGGGCGGGCCCACCGAGCAGTACTTC. This sequence encodes CASSTAGGPTEQYF. Using reference TRBV13 and TRBJ2-7 for the parts outside the CDR3, the full variable domain is AAGVIQSPRHLIKEKRETATLKCYPIPRHDTVYWYQQGPGQDPQFLISFYEKMQSDKGSIPDRFSAQQFSDYHSELNMSSLELGDSALYFCASSTAGGPTEQYFGPGTRLTVT.

The J gene is TRBJ2-3, the V gene TRBV2; weak D call: TRBD1 (6 bases). Germline V gene lookup returns CDR1 SNHLY and CDR2 FYNNEI. CDR3 length: 15 residues. V was shortened by 6 bases and J by 2 bases, with 15 bases between the two germline ends. The DNA for the CDR3 is TGTGCCAGCAGAGGTACAGGGCGCCTCACAGATACGCAGTATTTT. The encoded protein is CASRGTGRLTDTQYF.

The chain uses TRBV7-2 and TRBJ1-4; D call uncertain. This CDR3 is 15 amino acids long. Germline-derived CDR1 and CDR2 are SGHTA and FQGNSA. V was clipped by 4 bases and J by 7 bases, with 16 bases between them. The chain's CDR3 is CASSSGFKGSEKLFF. Here the CDR3 DNA reads TGTGCCAGCAGCTCCGGCTTTAAAGGGAGTGAAAAACTGTTTTTT.

The chain combines TRBV18 with TRBJ1-2; 10 nucleotides agree with TRBD1. The CDR3 has 16 amino acids. CDR1 KGHSH and CDR2 LQKENI come from the germline V gene. Trimming took 5 bases from V and 5 from J; bases not matched to a gene: 11. The CDR3 is CASSADRDRGYYGYTF. In nucleotides, the CDR3 is TGTGCCAGCTCAGCGGACCGGGACAGGGGATATTATGGCTACACCTTC.

The chain recombines TRBV6-5 with TRBJ2-7; 7 bases agree with TRBD1. This CDR3 spans 13 amino acids. Per the germline V gene, CDR1 is MNHEY and CDR2 is SVGAGI. The J segment lost 0 bases and the V segment lost 7 bases, leaving 3 bases of the junction unmatched. CDR3 DNA: TGTGCCAGCACGAGGACAGGCTCCTACGAGCAGTACTTC. Translation gives CASTRTGSYEQYF.

V usage is TRBV7-9 and J usage is TRBJ2-1, with a weak D call TRBD2 (6 bases). V was trimmed by 1 base and J by 14 bases, leaving 18 bases between them. The CDR3 has 14 amino acids. In germline, CDR1 is SEHNR, CDR2 FQNEAQ (reference sequence). The CDR3 region has the DNA TGTGCCAGCAGCTTAGGGGGCCCAGGGAGGAACGAGTTCTTC. Encoded protein: CASSLGGPGRNEFF.

This chain connects TRBV5-4 to TRBJ2-7; TRBD1 matches 11 bases. This CDR3 has 15 amino acids. Germline CDR1 and CDR2: SGHNT and YYREEE (reference sequence). V trimming: 4 bases; J trimming: 3 bases; junction bases outside the gene matches: 6. The CDR3 spells CASSATGTGGYEQYF. CDR3 nucleotide sequence: TGTGCCAGCAGCGCAACCGGGACAGGGGGCTACGAGCAGTACTTC. The full variable domain, completed using reference TRBV5-4 and TRBJ2-7, is ETGVTQSPTHLIKTRGQQVTLRCSSQSGHNTVSWYQQALGQGPQFIFQYYREEENGRGNFPPRFSGLQFPNYSSELNVNALELDDSALYLCASSATGTGGYEQYFGPGTRLTVT.

This clone was counted a few times. The V gene is TRBV28, the J gene TRBJ2-7; D may be TRBD2 (6 bases). Germline loops: CDR1 MDHEN, CDR2 SYDVKM. The CDR3 consists of 15 residues. V shed 6 bases and J shed 3 bases, with 18 bases lying between them. The DNA for the CDR3 is TGTGCCAGCAGGGTGGTGGAGGGACCCATCTACGAGCAGTACTTC. Translating gives CASRVVEGPIYEQYF.

This chain connects TRBV20-1 to TRBJ2-1; D call uncertain. The CDR3 is 11 amino acids. Germline V CDR1 and CDR2: DFQATT, SNEGSKA (reference sequence). Trimming pared 2 bases from V and 5 bases from J, leaving 4 bases between. The CDR3 reads CSARIDNEQFF. The CDR3 DNA reads TGCAGTGCTAGAATAGACAATGAGCAGTTCTTC.

The chain has TRBV5-4 and TRBJ2-7, with no clear D. The CDR3 is made up of 13 amino acids. V dropped 0 bases and J dropped 3 bases, with 7 bases sitting between them. The germline gives CDR1 SGHNT, CDR2 YYREEE (reference sequence). In DNA form, the CDR3 reads TGTGCCAGCAGCTTGGCACAGAACTACGAGCAGTACTTC. Protein product: CASSLAQNYEQYF.